This TCR beta chain stems from a study of cytomegalovirus exposure and HLA in healthy donors. V was clipped by 2 bases and J by 0 bases; unmatched bases: 3. In germline, CDR1 is WNHNN, CDR2 SYGVQD (reference sequence). The CDR3 covers 17 residues. Vbeta (60) and Jbeta (13) primers were used in the PCR. The protocol was immunoSEQ multiplex PCR, while the TCRdb copy is restricted to in-frame clones and leaves out a portion. The table records 130,000 or so clones, roughly 74% of them present only once. The receptor was isolated from a man aged 35 to 55 in good health and CMV-seronegative. The chain couples TRBV10-1 to TRBJ2-3, with 12 bases fitting TRBD2. The sequencing input was PBMCs. DNA of the CDR3: TGCGCCAGCAGTGAGGGGACTAGCGGGCTCAGCACAGATACGCAGTATTTT. This encodes CASSEGTSGLSTDTQYF.